Ten or more counts support the clone carrying this T cell receptor beta chain. The data are from a study of T-cell reconstitution after alpha-beta-depleted transplantation in children. As it was prepared, the TCRbeta library received unique molecular identifiers. TCRdb re-called the PCR reads with MiXCR, one entry per CDR3 protein. Here the sample spans around 400,000 distinct CDR3 sequences, roughly a tenth being singletons. This clonotype originated in a human donor who donated a stem cell graft to a child with acute myeloid leukemia. The material sequenced was PBMCs from the stem cell graft donor, taken from the stem cell graft.

CDR3: CSVLHPGAANEQFF. CDR3 DNA sequence: TGCAGCGTCCTTCACCCGGGGGCTGCCAATGAGCAGTTCTTC. The V gene is TRBV29-1, the J gene TRBJ2-1, with D perhaps TRBD1 or TRBD2 (6 bases each). CDR3 size: 14 residues. CDR1 is SQVTM and CDR2 is ANQGSEA in the germline V gene. The V and J ends lost 6 bases and 6 bases respectively, with 18 bases between them.